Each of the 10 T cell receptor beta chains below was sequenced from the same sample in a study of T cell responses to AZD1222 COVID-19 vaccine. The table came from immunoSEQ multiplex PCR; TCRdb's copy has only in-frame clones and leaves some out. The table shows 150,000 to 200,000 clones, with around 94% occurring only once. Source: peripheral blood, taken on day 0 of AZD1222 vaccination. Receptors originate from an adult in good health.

Here the CDR3 reads CASSPRWTGGGNSPLHF. The DNA of the CDR3 is TGTGCCAGCAGCCCCCGGTGGACAGGGGGTGGGAATTCACCCCTCCACTTT. The V call is TRBV7-9, the J call TRBJ1-6, with 10 bases that match TRBD1. The CDR3 is made up of 17 amino acids. The trim removed 5 bases at V and 7 bases at J, leaving 11 bases unmatched. Germline CDR1 SEHNR, CDR2 FQNEAQ (reference sequence).

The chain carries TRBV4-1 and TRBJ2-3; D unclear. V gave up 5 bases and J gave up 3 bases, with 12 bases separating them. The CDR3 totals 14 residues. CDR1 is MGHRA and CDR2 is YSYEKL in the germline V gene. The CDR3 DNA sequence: TGCGCCAGCAGCTTCAGAGTACCGACAGATACGCAGTATTTT. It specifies CASSFRVPTDTQYF.

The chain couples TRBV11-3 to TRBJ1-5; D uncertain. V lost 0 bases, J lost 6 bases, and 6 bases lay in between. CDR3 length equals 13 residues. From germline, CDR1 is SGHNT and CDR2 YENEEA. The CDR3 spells CASSLDRFQPQHF. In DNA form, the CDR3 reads TGTGCCAGCAGCTTAGATCGGTTTCAGCCCCAGCATTTT. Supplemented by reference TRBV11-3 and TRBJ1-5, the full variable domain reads EAGVVQSPRYKIIEKKQPVAFWCNPISGHNTLYWYLQNLGQGPELLIRYENEEAVDDSQLPKDRFSAERLKGVDSTLKIQPAELGDSAVYLCASSLDRFQPQHFGDGTRLSIL.

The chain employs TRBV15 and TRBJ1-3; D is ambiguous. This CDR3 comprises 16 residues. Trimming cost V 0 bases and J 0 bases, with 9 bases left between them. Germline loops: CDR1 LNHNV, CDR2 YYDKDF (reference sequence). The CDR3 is CATSRDMVSSGNTIYF. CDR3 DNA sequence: TGTGCCACCAGCAGAGATATGGTCAGCTCTGGAAACACCATATATTTT.

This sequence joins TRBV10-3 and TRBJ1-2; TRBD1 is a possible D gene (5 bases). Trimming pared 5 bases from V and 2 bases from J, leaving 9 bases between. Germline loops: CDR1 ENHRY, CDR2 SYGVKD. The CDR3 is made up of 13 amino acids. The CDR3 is CAISKTENYGYTF. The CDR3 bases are TGTGCCATCAGTAAGACAGAAAACTATGGCTACACCTTC.

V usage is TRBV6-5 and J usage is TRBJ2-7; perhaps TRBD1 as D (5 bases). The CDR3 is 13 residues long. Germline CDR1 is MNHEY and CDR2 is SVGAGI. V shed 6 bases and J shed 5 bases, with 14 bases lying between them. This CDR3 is CASSFQGLNEQYF. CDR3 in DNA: TGTGCCAGCAGCTTTCAGGGCCTCAACGAGCAGTACTTC.

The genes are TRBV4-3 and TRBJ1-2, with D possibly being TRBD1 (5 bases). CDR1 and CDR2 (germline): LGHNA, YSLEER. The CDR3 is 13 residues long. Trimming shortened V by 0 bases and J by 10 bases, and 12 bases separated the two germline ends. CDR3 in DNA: TGCGCCAGCAGCCAAGATGCAGGGTTGGACTACACCTTC. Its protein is CASSQDAGLDYTF.

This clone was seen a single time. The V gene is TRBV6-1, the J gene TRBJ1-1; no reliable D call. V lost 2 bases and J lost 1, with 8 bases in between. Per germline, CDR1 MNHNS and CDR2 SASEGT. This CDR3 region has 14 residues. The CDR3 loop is CASSEFGSNTEAFF. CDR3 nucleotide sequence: TGTGCCAGCAGTGAATTCGGGTCGAACACTGAAGCTTTCTTT.

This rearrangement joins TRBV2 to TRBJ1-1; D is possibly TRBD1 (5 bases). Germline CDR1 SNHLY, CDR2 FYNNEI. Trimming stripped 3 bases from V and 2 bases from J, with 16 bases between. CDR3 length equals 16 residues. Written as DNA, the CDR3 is TGTGCCAGCAGTGATTCCCGGGACGGACCAAACACTGAAGCTTTCTTT. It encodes CASSDSRDGPNTEAFF.

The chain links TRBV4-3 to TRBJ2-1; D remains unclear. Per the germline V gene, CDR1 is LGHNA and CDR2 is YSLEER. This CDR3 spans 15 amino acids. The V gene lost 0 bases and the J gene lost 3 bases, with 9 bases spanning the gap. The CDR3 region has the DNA TGCGCCAGCAGCCAAGAGTGGCAGAACTACAATGAGCAGTTCTTC. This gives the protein CASSQEWQNYNEQFF.